The 7 T cell receptor beta chains in this list originate from one sample, sequenced in a study of graft-versus-host responses after intestinal transplantation. The assay was immunoSEQ multiplex PCR, and TCRdb's table has in-frame clones only and misses some. The top ten hold 0.23% of the sample, which has 90,000 to 130,000 clones, 90% to 95% seen once. Their antigens remain unidentified. The sample was unstimulated CD4+ T cells sorted from spleen or lymph node cells, taken before transplant. The receptors stem from a human donor who was the organ donor for an intestinal transplant.

This chain joins TRBV5-1 and TRBJ2-1; TRBD1 matches at 9 bases. The germline gives CDR1 SGHRS, CDR2 YFSETQ. The CDR3 runs to 16 residues. The V and J ends lost 1 base and 5 bases, in that order; junction bases with no gene match: 7. CDR3 residues: CASSLRTGTGNNEQFF. The CDR3 nucleotides are TGCGCCAGCAGCTTGCGAACCGGGACAGGGAACAATGAGCAGTTCTTC.

This rearrangement joins TRBV11-2 to TRBJ1-1; TRBD1 matches at 7 bases. This CDR3 spans 14 amino acids. The junction had 10 bases not matched to a gene; V was cut back by 4 bases and J by 8 bases. CDR1 SGHAT and CDR2 FQNNGV come from the germline V gene. CDR3 region: CASSSNRDSAEAFF. The CDR3 DNA sequence: TGTGCCAGCAGCTCGAACCGGGACAGTGCAGAAGCTTTCTTT.

The chain has TRBV5-6 and TRBJ2-3, with 9 bases lining up with TRBD1. The CDR3 extends over 16 amino acids. Germline trimming cut 4 bases from V and 3 bases from J; bases unmatched to any gene: 9. The germline V gene encodes CDR1 SGHDT and CDR2 YYEEEE. DNA of the CDR3: TGTGCCAGCAGCCCTGATACAGGGGGCGCAACAGATACGCAGTATTTT. Translation: CASSPDTGGATDTQYF. Based on the CDR3 plus reference TRBV5-6 and TRBJ2-3, the full variable domain is DAGVTQSPTHLIKTRGQQVTLRCSPKSGHDTVSWYQQALGQGPQFIFQYYEEEERQRGNFPDRFSGHQFPNYSSELNVNALLLGDSALYLCASSPDTGGATDTQYFGPGTRLTVL.

The chain combines TRBV11-2 with TRBJ2-5; 10 nucleotides match TRBD2. Germline CDR1 reads SGHAT; CDR2 reads FQNNGV. The CDR3 contains 17 residues. V was pared by 4 bases and J by 1 base, with 9 bases of the junction left unmatched. CDR3 sequence reads: CASSSTLLAGAQETQYF. The CDR3 DNA is TGTGCCAGCAGCTCAACCTTGCTAGCGGGAGCCCAAGAGACCCAGTACTTC. The variable domain in full, completed from reference TRBV11-2 and TRBJ2-5, reads EAGVAQSPRYKIIEKRQSVAFWCNPISGHATLYWYQQILGQGPKLLIQFQNNGVVDDSQLPKDRFSAERLKGVDSTLKIQPAKLEDSAVYLCASSSTLLAGAQETQYFGPGTRLLVL.

The CDR3: CASSRPGQGNTGELFF. In DNA form, the CDR3 reads TGTGCCAGCAGTCGTCCGGGACAGGGAAACACCGGGGAGCTGTTTTTT. The rearrangement joins TRBV5-4 to TRBJ2-2; 9 nucleotides line up with TRBD1. This CDR3 is built from 16 residues. J lost 2 bases, V lost 5 bases, and 7 bases had no gene match. Germline V CDR1 and CDR2: SGHNT, YYREEE (reference sequence).

The gene calls are TRBV11-3 and TRBJ2-7; TRBD2 matches 10 bases. The CDR3 has 15 residues. V shed 3 bases and J 3 bases; nucleotides not matched to a gene: 5. CDR1 and CDR2 from the germline V gene are SGHNT and YENEEA. CDR3 loop: CASSLSLAGLYEQYF. DNA for the CDR3: TGTGCCAGCAGCTTGTCACTAGCGGGACTCTACGAGCAGTACTTC.

This clone showed up just once. The chain carries TRBV4-2 and TRBJ2-5, with TRBD1 matching 10 bases. J was trimmed by 5 bases and V by 4 bases; bases with no gene match: 7. CDR1 is LGHNA, CDR2 YNFKEQ, per germline. CDR3 size: 15 residues. The CDR3 sequence: CASSLKTGGSETQYF. The CDR3 bases are TGTGCCAGCAGCCTGAAGACAGGGGGCAGTGAGACCCAGTACTTC.